This entry lists 2 T cell receptor beta chains sequenced from one sample in a study of cytomegalovirus exposure and HLA in healthy donors. PCR primers comprised 60 Vbeta and 13 Jbeta primers. Profiling relied on immunoSEQ multiplex PCR, and the TCRdb table lists in-frame clones only, not all of them. Of some 60,000 clones in the sample, about 80% were seen once. The sample taken for sequencing was PBMCs. Receptors were obtained from a human donor in good health.

This clone was seen only a few times. This rearrangement joins TRBV2 to TRBJ2-1; 9 bases agree with TRBD2. The trim removed 1 base at V and 9 bases at J, leaving 7 bases unmatched. Germline-derived CDR1 and CDR2 are SNHLY and FYNNEI. The CDR3 totals 15 residues. The CDR3 DNA sequence: TGTGCCAGCAGTGAAGTAGCGGGGGCCGGTGGTGAGCAGTTCTTC. Residues: CASSEVAGAGGEQFF.

The gene calls are TRBV5-1 and TRBJ1-1; no firm D call. This CDR3 spans 14 amino acids. The germline V gene has CDR1 SGHRS and CDR2 YFSETQ. Trimming removed 4 bases from V and 0 bases from J, with 10 bases in between. CDR3 in DNA: TGCGCCAGCAGCAAGGAGGGTTTGAACACTGAAGCTTTCTTT. Amino acid sequence: CASSKEGLNTEAFF.